This T cell receptor (beta chain) was identified in a study of human T cells and chemical hapten exposure. The CDR3 spans 13 residues. The V end lost 2 bases, the J end lost 10 bases, and 9 bases lay between the germline ends. Germline V gene sequence: CDR1 MGHDK, CDR2 SYGVNS. Regarding time point: patch test 1, 2 weeks after DPC sensitization. Treatment indicated: therapeutic diphenylcyclopropenone sensitization with weekly scalp DPC. A single record per CDR3 protein comes from TCRdb applying MiXCR to the RACE reads. This table has roughly 190,000 distinct CDR3 sequences, approximately 20% appearing once. This clonotype was recorded a few times.

The material was whole blood, obtained in connection with sensitization to the hapten diphenylcyclopropenone (DPC). V is TRBV25-1 and J is TRBJ1-6, with no clear D. The TCR was taken from a woman aged 45-65 years with alopecia areata. Some clones in this sample may be carry-over from other donors' samples. The CDR3 spells CASSEISGSPLHF. The CDR3 region has the DNA TGTGCCAGCAGTGAAATCTCGGGCTCACCCCTCCACTTT.